One sample yielded the 28 T cell receptor beta chains listed below, sequenced in a study of blood T cells in healthy people across ages. A second PCR, run for about 7 to 11 cycles, used a sample-barcoded 5' primer plus a J-beta primer mix. Using its own MiXCR run on the 5' RACE reads, TCRdb lists one record per CDR3 protein. The sample consists of fewer than 1 million distinct CDR3 sequences, under 55% of them appearing once. Sequenced: blood. The source is a man in his 60s in good health.

V is TRBV12-3 or TRBV12-4 and J is TRBJ2-7, with D perhaps given as TRBD1 or TRBD2 (6 bases each). This CDR3 region has 15 residues. V dropped 8 bases and J dropped 1 base, with 18 bases sitting between them. The CDR3 region is CASRPEGVPSYEQYF. CDR3 DNA: TGTGCCAGCCGGCCGGAGGGGGTGCCATCCTACGAGCAGTACTTC.

The chain carries TRBV7-2 and TRBJ1-2; D not resolved. V lost 4 bases, J lost 4 bases, and 16 bases lay in between. Germline CDR1 reads SGHTA; CDR2 reads FQGNSA. The CDR3 is made up of 15 amino acids. CDR3 nucleotides: TGTGCCAGCAGCTCGCGGGGTGTCCTAGCCTATGGCTACACCTTC. This encodes CASSSRGVLAYGYTF.

The chain is built from TRBV6-2 or TRBV6-3 and TRBJ2-7; D is perhaps TRBD1 or TRBD2 (5 bases each). This CDR3 has 17 amino acids. Germline CDR1 is MNHEY and CDR2 is SVGEGT. V gave up 0 bases and J gave up 0 bases, with 15 bases separating them. The CDR3 bases are TGTGCCAGCAGTTACTCTTTCCGGGACGGTGGCTCCTACGAGCAGTACTTC. Translating it yields CASSYSFRDGGSYEQYF.

The CDR3 DNA reads as TGTGCCAGCAGCTCCTTGACAGGCTTAGCCAAAAACATTCAGTACTTC. Its protein product is CASSSLTGLAKNIQYF. The V gene is TRBV7-2, the J gene TRBJ2-4, with D perhaps TRBD1 (6 bases). The CDR3 consists of 16 residues. Germline V gene lookup returns CDR1 SGHTA and CDR2 FQGNSA. V was cut by 4 bases and J by 0 bases, with 13 bases left in between.

The J gene is TRBJ1-4, the V gene TRBV10-3; D is ambiguous. There are 14 residues in the CDR3. V gave up 9 bases and J gave up 0 bases, with 11 bases separating them. Germline CDR1 and CDR2: ENHRY and SYGVKD. This CDR3 is CAISELATNEKLFF. In DNA form, the CDR3 reads TGTGCCATATCCGAACTTGCAACTAATGAAAAACTGTTTTTT.

J is TRBJ2-3 and V is TRBV10-3; 11 nucleotides line up with TRBD2. Germline V CDR1 and CDR2: ENHRY, SYGVKD. The CDR3 runs 16 residues. V lost 5 bases, J lost 2 bases, and 6 bases stayed unmatched. CDR3 sequence: CAISKTTSGTTDTQYF. CDR3 sequence (DNA): TGTGCCATCAGTAAAACGACTAGCGGGACCACAGATACGCAGTATTTT.

CDR3 sequence: CATSREVGAVETQYF. CDR3 DNA: TGTGCCACCAGCAGAGAAGTGGGGGCTGTGGAGACCCAGTACTTC. This chain links TRBV15 with TRBJ2-5; D might be TRBD1 (6 bases). CDR3 size: 15 residues. The V gene's germline CDR1 is LNHNV and CDR2 YYDKDF (reference sequence). With 0 bases removed from V and 5 bases from J, the gap between germline ends came to 13 bases.

The chain has TRBV29-1 and TRBJ2-7, with D possibly being TRBD1 (6 bases). This CDR3 comprises 12 residues. Between the trimmed V and J ends, which lost 4 bases and 3 bases, there was a span of 10 bases. The germline V gene encodes CDR1 SQVTM and CDR2 ANQGSEA. The CDR3 DNA reads TGCAGCGTTGGAGGGACAAACTACGAGCAGTACTTC. It yields the protein CSVGGTNYEQYF.

Concerning this clonotype itself: At one end the junction does not follow the germline gene, possibly because of a read error. The V gene is TRBV14, the J gene TRBJ2-1; 7 bases match TRBD1. Germline assignment: CDR1 SGHDN and CDR2 FVKESK. The CDR3 loop spans 17 amino acids. The CDR3 DNA reads as TGTGCCAGCAGCCAAACCTTGACAGGGAAACGTTACAATGAGCGGTTCTTC. Amino acids: CASSQTLTGKRYNERFF.

This clonotype was detected only a few times. This sequence joins TRBV12-3 or TRBV12-4 and TRBJ1-3, with a weak D call TRBD1 (5 bases). The V gene lost 7 bases and the J gene lost 0 bases, with 13 bases spanning the gap. The CDR3 sequence is 15 residues long. The DNA for the CDR3 is TGTGCCAGCATTCAAGCCGGGGCCTCTGGAAACACCATATATTTT. Translated, it gives CASIQAGASGNTIYF.

This clonotype was seen only once. This chain uses TRBV6-1 with TRBJ2-1; 10 bases match TRBD1. V shed 7 bases and J 5 bases; nucleotides not matched to a gene: 8. The CDR3 is made up of 15 amino acids. Germline V gene lookup returns CDR1 MNHNS and CDR2 SASEGT. In DNA, the CDR3 is TGTGCCAGCACCACGACCGGGACAGGGGACAATGAGCAGTTCTTC. This encodes CASTTTGTGDNEQFF.

Of note for this clonotype: One end of the junction does not line up with germline, which may come from a read error. The rearrangement uses TRBV6-6 and TRBJ2-3, with a possible D match to TRBD2 (7 bases). Germline V gene data show CDR1 as MNHNY and CDR2 as SVGAGI (reference sequence). The CDR3 contains 15 residues. CDR3 bases: TGCGCCAGCAGTTCCTGGGGGGGGCGCACAGATACGCAGTATTTT. Protein sequence: CASSSWGGRTDTQYF.

The genes are TRBV4-3 and TRBJ2-6; D possibly corresponds to TRBD1 (6 bases). The CDR3 is made up of 17 amino acids. Trimming pared 1 base from V and 2 bases from J, leaving 12 bases between. The V gene's germline CDR1 is LGHNA and CDR2 YSLEER. The CDR3 sequence: CASSQVGTGTGANVLTF. For the CDR3, the DNA is TGCGCCAGCAGCCAAGTAGGAACAGGGACTGGGGCCAACGTCCTGACTTTC.

This clonotype showed up many times. The genes are TRBV10-3 and TRBJ2-1, with D possibly being TRBD2 (6 bases). V dropped 5 bases and J dropped 7 bases, with 12 bases sitting between them. The germline CDR1 and CDR2 sequences are ENHRY and SYGVKD. The CDR3 is 13 amino acids. CDR3 in DNA: TGTGCCATCAGTACAACCGCGGGGAATGAGCAGTTCTTC. Translating it yields CAISTTAGNEQFF.

This clonotype came up many times. J is TRBJ2-7 and V is TRBV29-1, with D hard to call. The CDR3 contains 12 residues. Germline CDR1 SQVTM, CDR2 ANQGSEA. Trimming removed 0 bases from V and 2 bases from J, with 5 bases in between. The chain's CDR3 is CSVEDTTYEQYF. CDR3 coding DNA: TGCAGCGTTGAAGACACAACCTACGAGCAGTACTTC.

This clonotype has just a few counts. The J gene is TRBJ2-1, the V gene TRBV12-3 or TRBV12-4; D gene ambiguous. The CDR3 is 14 amino acids. Trimming stripped 3 bases from V and 0 bases from J, with 6 bases between. CDR3: CASSFQPSYNEQFF. CDR3 nucleotide sequence: TGTGCCAGCAGTTTCCAGCCCTCCTACAATGAGCAGTTCTTC.

This clonotype appeared a few times. The chain employs TRBV28 and TRBJ1-5; no reliable D call. This CDR3 spans 12 amino acids. Germline V gene sequence: CDR1 MDHEN, CDR2 SYDVKM. Trimming took off 5 bases at V and 3 bases at J, with 5 bases between the two ends. The CDR3 region is CASSPYNQPQHF. In DNA, the CDR3 is TGTGCCAGCAGTCCGTACAATCAGCCCCAGCATTTT.

Points on this clonotype: A read error may be the cause here, since a much bigger clone is one base away. The CDR3 DNA follows: TGTGCCAGCAGGTCGGTTTCTGGGATGAGAGTGCCGTACTTC. Amino acid sequence: CASRSVSGMRVPYF. The V gene is TRBV27, the J gene TRBJ2-4; no firm D call. V was pared by 6 bases and J by 15 bases, with 24 bases between. Germline assignment: CDR1 MNHEY and CDR2 SMNVEV (reference sequence). This CDR3 has 14 residues.

The chain recombines TRBV5-1 with TRBJ1-1, with D tentatively TRBD1 (6 bases). The CDR3 totals 14 residues. Per germline, CDR1 SGHRS and CDR2 YFSETQ. Trimming stripped 4 bases from V and 1 base from J, with 11 bases between. This CDR3 is CASSIGQWNTEAFF. Here the CDR3 DNA reads TGCGCCAGCAGCATAGGACAGTGGAACACTGAAGCTTTCTTT.

This clonotype has more than one count but fewer than ten. J is TRBJ1-5 and V is TRBV7-2, with TRBD1 as a possible D gene (6 bases). CDR1 is SGHTA and CDR2 is FQGNSA in the germline V gene. The V and J ends lost 4 bases and 0 bases respectively, with 10 bases between them. CDR3 size: 15 residues. The CDR3 DNA is TGTGCCAGCAGCTACCAGGGGTATAGCAATCAGCCCCAGCATTTT. It translates to CASSYQGYSNQPQHF.

The sample holds one count of this clonotype. This may stem from a read error, because a much larger clone lies one nucleotide away. The chain is built from TRBV5-1 and TRBJ2-7, with D maybe TRBD1 (5 bases). The length of the CDR3 is 16 residues. From germline, CDR1 is SGHRS and CDR2 YFSETQ. V gave up 0 bases and J gave up 7 bases, with 20 bases separating them. The DNA for the CDR3 is TGCGCCAGCAGCTTGGCCTGGGGCCAACCGGACAATGAGCAGTACTTC. Its protein is CASSLAWGQPDNEQYF.

The DNA of the CDR3 is TGTGCCAGCAGTTCAATCACCGGGGAGCTGTTTTTT. It encodes CASSSITGELFF. V usage is TRBV27 and J usage is TRBJ2-2; D gene uncertain. Germline CDR1 and CDR2: MNHEY and SMNVEV (reference sequence). This CDR3 contains 12 residues. V lost 4 bases and J lost 4, with 4 bases in between.

The rearrangement joins TRBV4-2 to TRBJ1-2, with a possible D match to TRBD1 (5 bases). Trimming pared 3 bases from V and 4 bases from J, leaving 12 bases between. Looked up from germline, CDR1 is LGHNA and CDR2 is YNFKEQ. The CDR3 spans 14 residues. Here the CDR3 reads CASSQQGSIYGYTF. CDR3 bases: TGTGCCAGCAGCCAGCAGGGCAGCATCTATGGCTACACCTTC.

This clonotype turned up a few times. The V and J genes are TRBV27 and TRBJ1-1; D is unclear. Germline lookup yields CDR1 MNHEY and CDR2 SMNVEV (reference sequence). The CDR3 sequence is 15 residues long. Trimming removed 8 bases at V and 0 bases at J, with 16 bases between. The CDR3 region is CASQRERSMNTEAFF. DNA for the CDR3: TGTGCCAGCCAGAGGGAGAGATCTATGAACACTGAAGCTTTCTTT.

The DNA of the CDR3 is TGTGCCAGCAGCTCCGCTAGCGGCCCAGATACGCAGTATTTT. Translating it yields CASSSASGPDTQYF. The V gene is TRBV7-3, the J gene TRBJ2-3; 7 bases match TRBD2. Germline CDR1 SGHTA, CDR2 FQGTGA. J was trimmed by 4 bases and V by 4 bases; bases with no gene match: 5. The CDR3 sequence is 14 residues long.

The V call is TRBV27, the J call TRBJ2-4, with D perhaps TRBD2 (6 bases). CDR1 is MNHEY and CDR2 is SMNVEV in the germline V gene (reference sequence). This CDR3 spans 16 amino acids. V lost 2 bases, J lost 7 bases, and 18 bases lay in between. In DNA form, the CDR3 reads TGTGCCAGCAGTTTAAATCCGGCGGGGCCAAAGAACATTCAGTACTTC. Translating it yields CASSLNPAGPKNIQYF.

In the case of this clonotype: This may be a read error: a much more frequent sequence differs by one nucleotide. The gene calls are TRBV5-8 and TRBJ2-5; a possible D gene is TRBD2 (5 bases). The germline CDR1 and CDR2 sequences are SGHTS and YDEGEE. This CDR3 contains 13 residues. The CDR3 DNA reads as TGTGTCAGCAGCTTGACGGGATCAGAGACCCAGTACTTC. Its protein product is CVSSLTGSETQYF.

This clonotype came up a few times. This chain connects TRBV2 to TRBJ2-1; no firm D call. V shed 7 bases and J shed 5 bases, with 6 bases lying between them. The CDR3 covers 11 residues. Germline assignment: CDR1 SNHLY and CDR2 FYNNEI. The CDR3 region is CASTENNEQFF. As DNA, the CDR3 is TGTGCCAGCACGGAGAACAATGAGCAGTTCTTC.